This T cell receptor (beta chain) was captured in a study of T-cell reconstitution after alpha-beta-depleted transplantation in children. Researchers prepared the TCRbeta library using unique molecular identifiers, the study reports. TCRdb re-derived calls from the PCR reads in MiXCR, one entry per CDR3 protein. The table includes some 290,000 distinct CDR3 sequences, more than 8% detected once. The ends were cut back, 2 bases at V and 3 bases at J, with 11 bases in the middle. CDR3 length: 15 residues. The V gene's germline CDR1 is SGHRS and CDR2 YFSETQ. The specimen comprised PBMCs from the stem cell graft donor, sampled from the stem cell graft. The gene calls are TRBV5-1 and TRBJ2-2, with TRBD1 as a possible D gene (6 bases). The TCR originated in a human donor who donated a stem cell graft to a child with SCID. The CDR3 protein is CASSFWGPDTGELFF. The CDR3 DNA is TGCGCCAGCAGCTTCTGGGGGCCGGACACCGGGGAGCTGTTTTTT.